The 5 T cell receptor beta chains given below trace back to one sample, sequenced in a study of beta chain features in type 1 diabetes (dated by TCRdb to the late 2010s). Library construction relied on the immunoSEQ multiplex PCR assay. All of the isolated RNA was reverse transcribed with the High Capacity cDNA Reverse Transcription Kit, so expressed TCRB transcripts were sequenced. In its TCRdb copy, this immuneACCESS table keeps in-frame sequences only and misses some clones. Where compared with another copy, unresolved V genes explain less than half of these, and the others have no known cause. The sample table holds 300,000 to 400,000 clones, of which over 10% were seen once. 0.015% to 0.02% of the sample comes from the top ten. Sequenced: naive CD4+ T cells from blood. The label giving this sample's cell subset or site can be read as: true naive CD4+ T cells. The source of these receptors is a man aged 18 to 30 in good health.

In this sample, this clone turned up a few times. The V and J genes are TRBV7-2 and TRBJ1-1; D is perhaps TRBD1 (5 bases). With 0 bases removed from V and 1 base from J, the gap between germline ends came to 6 bases. The CDR3 sequence is 14 residues long. Germline-derived CDR1 and CDR2 are SGHTA and FQGNSA. CDR3 in DNA: TGTGCCAGCAGCTTAGCGCAGGGGAACACTGAAGCTTTCTTT. Its protein is CASSLAQGNTEAFF.

To note about this clone: A much larger clone lies a single base off, so this may be a read error. In the same sample, other DNA sequences code for this CDR3. The chain links TRBV11-2 to TRBJ2-7; D is ambiguous. V dropped 4 bases and J dropped 3 bases, with 4 bases sitting between them. This CDR3 is built from 11 residues. Germline lookup yields CDR1 SGHAT and CDR2 FQNNGV. The CDR3 loop is CASSSSYEQYF. In DNA form, the CDR3 reads TGTGCCAGCAGCTCCAGCTACGAGCAGTACTTC.

The table lists this clone with a few counts. The CDR3 spells CASRTQGGSYEQYF. CDR3 sequence (DNA): TGTGCCAGCAGGACCCAGGGGGGCTCCTACGAGCAGTACTTC. This sequence joins TRBV5-4 and TRBJ2-7, with D tentatively TRBD1 (7 bases). Trimming removed 5 bases at V and 0 bases at J, with 12 bases between. Germline V gene sequence: CDR1 SGHNT, CDR2 YYREEE (reference sequence). The CDR3 loop spans 14 amino acids.

This clone showed up just a few times. The chain combines TRBV19 with TRBJ1-5; D not resolved. Trimming took off 3 bases at V and 5 bases at J, with 11 bases between the two ends. This CDR3 has 14 amino acids. CDR1 is LNHDA and CDR2 is SQIVND in the germline V gene (reference sequence). This CDR3 reads CASSMTAGDQPQHF. CDR3 nucleotides: TGTGCCAGTAGTATGACGGCGGGAGATCAGCCCCAGCATTTT.

This clone was found a few times. This rearrangement joins TRBV7-3 to TRBJ1-6; D is uncertain. This CDR3 is built from 15 residues. Germline-derived CDR1 and CDR2 are SGHTA and FQGTGA. The germline V and J ends were trimmed by 1 base and 8 bases, with 12 bases remaining between them. CDR3 loop: CASSLNPVRDSPLHF. The CDR3 bases are TGTGCCAGCAGCTTAAACCCGGTCCGGGATTCACCCCTCCACTTT.